The 5 T cell receptor beta chains listed next were all sequenced from one sample in a study of blood T cell repertoires in COVID-19. Using immunoSEQ multiplex PCR, the repertoire was profiled, and TCRdb retains in-frame clones only, with some absent. The sample includes some 94,000 clones, around nine tenths seen only once; the top ten take roughly 15%. The sequencing sample was made of peripheral blood. These receptors originate from a human donor in a cohort sampled during active COVID-19.

The chain uses TRBV7-9 and TRBJ1-2; TRBD1 aligns across 9 bases. Per the germline V gene, CDR1 is SEHNR and CDR2 is FQNEAQ (reference sequence). V shed 1 base, J shed 6 bases, and the junction held 15 bases outside the gene matches. The CDR3 is 18 amino acids. CDR3 bases: TGTGCCAGCAGCTTAGAGGTTATAGGGACAGGGCAGCGGGATGGCTACACCTTC. Translating gives CASSLEVIGTGQRDGYTF.

This chain uses TRBV2 with TRBJ2-1, with TRBD2 matching over 11 bases. CDR1 and CDR2 (germline): SNHLY, FYNNEI. This CDR3 region has 17 residues. J gave up 0 bases and V 4 bases, and 5 bases lay outside the gene matches. CDR3 protein: CASSGGLAVSSYNEQFF. CDR3 nucleotide sequence: TGTGCCAGCAGTGGGGGACTAGCGGTGAGCTCCTACAATGAGCAGTTCTTC.

This chain joins TRBV6-2 or TRBV6-3 and TRBJ2-5; TRBD2 is a possible D gene (6 bases). CDR3 length equals 12 residues. The V end was cut by 5 bases, the J end by 3 bases, with 7 bases between. CDR1 is MNHEY, CDR2 SVGEGT, per germline. The CDR3 coding sequence is TGTGCCAGCAGTCCGGGAGAAGAGACCCAGTACTTC. Translation: CASSPGEETQYF.

The CDR3 sequence: CAISGDRAPKSSYEQYF. CDR3 bases: TGTGCCATCAGTGGGGACAGGGCCCCGAAAAGCTCCTACGAGCAGTACTTC. V usage is TRBV10-3 and J usage is TRBJ2-7, with 9 bases matching TRBD1. Germline CDR1 and CDR2: ENHRY and SYGVKD. V was pared by 4 bases and J by 0 bases, with 10 bases of the junction left unmatched. The CDR3 covers 17 residues.

This chain links TRBV5-1 with TRBJ2-2; D is uncertain. CDR1 and CDR2 (germline): SGHRS, YFSETQ. The V and J ends lost 8 bases and 6 bases respectively, with 14 bases between them. This CDR3 comprises 13 residues. CDR3 sequence reads: CASYAPPAGELFF. The DNA for the CDR3 is TGCGCCAGTTACGCCCCTCCAGCCGGGGAGCTGTTTTTT.